A selection of T cell receptor beta chains follows, all from one sample in a study of shared clonotypes between healthy human individuals. Profiling relied on immunoSEQ multiplex PCR, and the TCRdb table lists in-frame clones only, not all of them. The sample includes about 2 million clones, about 95% seen only once; the top ten take around 1%. Sample: naive CD8+ T cells sorted from blood. The receptors originated from a man aged 18-30 years in good health. The CDR3 runs from the conserved cysteine through the conserved F or W. The D gene is left open where the match is weak. Some rows mark clone size as missing; the rest say once, few, many or name a class of expanded clone.

v_call	j_call	d_call	clone_size	cdr3_nt	cdr3_aa
TRBV7-8	TRBJ2-3	-	-	TGTGCCAGCAGCTTCCACGGGACTCTCGCCACAGATACGCAGTATTTT	CASSFHGTLATDTQYF
TRBV7-9	TRBJ2-1	TRBD1	-	TGTGCCAGCAGCTCTACCGGGGACAGGGGTCAATATGAGCAGTTCTTC	CASSSTGDRGQYEQFF
TRBV2	TRBJ1-2	TRBD1	-	TGTGCCAGTAAAACAGGGGGCTGGGCTAACTATGGCTACACCTTC	CASKTGGWANYGYTF
TRBV28	TRBJ2-6	-	-	TGTGCCAGCAGTGTCCCGGGACGGGCGATCTCTGGGGCCAACGTCCTGACTTTC	CASSVPGRAISGANVLTF
TRBV27	TRBJ2-6	TRBD1	-	TGTGCCAGTGGACAGGGGGCATCGTATGGGGCCAACGTCCTGACTTTC	CASGQGASYGANVLTF
TRBV9	TRBJ2-7	-	once	TGTGCCAGCAGCCTGGGAGGAGGGGGCGACGAGCAGTACTTC	CASSLGGGGDEQYF
TRBV11-2	TRBJ2-5	-	-	TGTGCCAGCAGCTTAGATCCAGGGCGAGAGACCCAGTACTTC	CASSLDPGRETQYF
TRBV15	TRBJ1-1	-	-	TGTGCCACCAGCAGAGATGCCTACGGCACTGAAGCTTTCTTT	CATSRDAYGTEAFF
TRBV6-1	TRBJ1-4	-	-	TGTGCCAGCAGTGAACCCGGCAGTAATGAAAAACTGTTTTTT	CASSEPGSNEKLFF
TRBV7-3	TRBJ2-2	TRBD1	-	TGTGCCGGACTGAGGGGACAGGGGACCACCGGGGAGCTGTTTTTT	CAGLRGQGTTGELFF
TRBV7-9	TRBJ1-2	-	-	TGTGCCAGCAGCTTCGGGTGGGGCCTCGACTATGGCTACACCTTC	CASSFGWGLDYGYTF
TRBV7-3	TRBJ2-2	-	-	TGTGCCAGCAGCCAATGGGGGATTGAGCCCGGGGAGCTGTTTTTT	CASSQWGIEPGELFF
TRBV11-2	TRBJ2-7	TRBD1	-	TGTGCCAGCAGCTTCGGCCCGGGACAGGGTTTGTCCGACGAGCAGTACTTC	CASSFGPGQGLSDEQYF
TRBV5-1	TRBJ2-3	-	-	TGCGCCAGCAGCCTTACAGGTCCGGGCACAGATACGCAGTATTTT	CASSLTGPGTDTQYF
TRBV19	TRBJ2-7	TRBD1	-	TGTGCCAGTAGTATAGATCTGCATGAGGGGGCCTCCTACGAGCAGTACTTC	CASSIDLHEGASYEQYF
TRBV6-6	TRBJ2-3	-	-	TGTGCCACCGATGAATTAGCTTCCGATACGCAGTATTTT	CATDELASDTQYF
TRBV4-2	TRBJ1-2	-	-	TGTGCCAGCGGAAAATCAGGGGAAGACTATGGCTACACCTTC	CASGKSGEDYGYTF
TRBV2	TRBJ2-1	TRBD1	once	TGTGCCAGCAGTGAATTTCCGGGACAGGGGTTTAATGAGCAGTTCTTC	CASSEFPGQGFNEQFF
TRBV6-6	TRBJ2-7	TRBD1	-	TGTGCCAGCAGGCCAACAGGGGGCGCATGGGTCGAGCAGTACTTC	CASRPTGGAWVEQYF
TRBV4-1	TRBJ1-2	-	-	TGCGCCAGCAGCCAAGAAATCACAGGGAATGACTATGGCTACACCTTC	CASSQEITGNDYGYTF
TRBV19	TRBJ2-7	-	-	TGTGCCAGTAGTCACTCCTATCCGGATCTACGCTACGAGCAGTACTTC	CASSHSYPDLRYEQYF
TRBV13	TRBJ2-3	-	-	TGTGCCAGCAGCTTAGGTCTAGACGCAGATACGCAGTATTTT	CASSLGLDADTQYF
TRBV27	TRBJ2-7	-	-	TGTGCCAGCAGTTTAACCCCGGGCTACGAGCAGTACTTC	CASSLTPGYEQYF
TRBV9	TRBJ1-5	-	-	TGTGCCAGCCAGAGGGGGGGCGGTTTT	CASQRGGGF
TRBV19	TRBJ2-2	-	-	TGTGCCAGTAGGGAGGCAGCCGGGGAGCTGTTTTTT	CASREAAGELFF
TRBV7-2	TRBJ1-4	TRBD1	-	TGTGCCAGCAGCTTAGATTGGACAGGGAGGATAGAAAATGAAAAACTGTTTTTT	CASSLDWTGRIENEKLFF
TRBV27	TRBJ2-2	-	-	TGTGCCAGCAGTTTCGTCGGGGGAGTAGACGCCGGGGAGCTGTTTTTT	CASSFVGGVDAGELFF
TRBV25-1	TRBJ2-3	-	-	TGTGCCAGCAGTCTCACAGATACGCAGTATTTT	CASSLTDTQYF
TRBV27	TRBJ1-2	-	-	TGTGCCAGCAGTACCATCGCCGGGGGGGGCTATGGCTACACCTTC	CASSTIAGGGYGYTF
TRBV30	TRBJ1-1	TRBD1	-	TGTGCCTGGAGTGGGGCGGGACAGGGCGGAACTGAAGCTTTCTTT	CAWSGAGQGGTEAFF
TRBV5-1	TRBJ2-1	-	-	TGCGCCAGCAGCCGGTCCCCGGGATCCCCAGGGAATGAGCAGTTCTTC	CASSRSPGSPGNEQFF
TRBV6-6	TRBJ2-5	-	once	TGTGCCATCAGCGATGGTCTAGCGACGGAGACCCAGTACTTC	CAISDGLATETQYF
TRBV7-9	TRBJ2-7	TRBD1	-	TGTGCCAGCAGTGGTGGGGACAGGGTGCCCTACGAGCAGTACTTC	CASSGGDRVPYEQYF
TRBV4-3	TRBJ1-1	-	once	TGCGCCAGCAGCCAAGAAATCGGGCTCACTGAAGCTTTCTTT	CASSQEIGLTEAFF
TRBV6-5	TRBJ2-7	-	-	TGTGCCAGCAGAACTACTTCCTACGAGCAGTACTTC	CASRTTSYEQYF
TRBV4-2	TRBJ1-4	TRBD1	-	TGTGCCAGCAGCCAAACGGGACAGGGGGAGATTGGTGAAAAACTGTTTTTT	CASSQTGQGEIGEKLFF
TRBV6-5	TRBJ2-1	TRBD1	once	TGTGCCAGCAGAACCGGGACAGGGCTTAATGAGCAGTTCTTC	CASRTGTGLNEQFF
TRBV27	TRBJ1-2	-	-	TGTGCCAGCAGTTCACTACGTGGGACGGCCAACTATGGCTACACCTTC	CASSSLRGTANYGYTF
TRBV5-6	TRBJ2-7	TRBD2	-	TGTGCCAGCAGCCCGGAGTCGACTAGCGACGGCGAGCAGTACTTC	CASSPESTSDGEQYF
TRBV4-2	TRBJ2-1	TRBD2	-	TGTGCCAGCAGTCCCACTAGCGACTACAATGAGCAGTTCTTC	CASSPTSDYNEQFF
TRBV27	TRBJ2-3	-	-	TGTGCCAGCAGTTTCCCTGGGCACACAGATACGCAGTATTTT	CASSFPGHTDTQYF
TRBV27	TRBJ2-7	-	-	TGTGCCAGCAGTTTCCGTGGGAGCTCCTACGAGCAGTACTTC	CASSFRGSSYEQYF
TRBV6-5	TRBJ1-2	-	few	TGTGCCAGCAGTTACGACAGCTCCTATGGCTACACCTTC	CASSYDSSYGYTF
TRBV29-1	TRBJ2-3	TRBD2	once	TGCAGCGTCCTACTAGCGGGGGGTCTGCGGGGCACAGATACGCAGTATTTT	CSVLLAGGLRGTDTQYF
TRBV5-6	TRBJ1-6	-	-	TGTGCCAGCAGCTTGGCCTCTGACAGCGATTATAATTCACCCCTCCACTTT	CASSLASDSDYNSPLHF
TRBV9	TRBJ2-5	TRBD2	-	TGTGCCAGCAGCGTAGGCCCTAGCGGGAGGGCGGATCGGGAGACCCAGTACTTC	CASSVGPSGRADRETQYF
TRBV11-2	TRBJ1-2	TRBD1	once	TGTGCCAGCAGCTTAGATAGGGGGCCAGGCTACACCTTC	CASSLDRGPGYTF
TRBV13	TRBJ2-3	-	few	TGTGCCAGCAGCTTAGGTGGCACAGATACGCAGTATTTT	CASSLGGTDTQYF
TRBV10-2	TRBJ2-5	-	-	TGCGCCAGCAGTGAGTCGCCTCAGAAGGGAGAGACCCAGTACTTC	CASSESPQKGETQYF
TRBV4-1	TRBJ2-7	-	-	TGCGCCAGCAGCGACGGACTCGCCTACGAGCAGTACTTC	CASSDGLAYEQYF
TRBV30	TRBJ2-3	-	-	TGTGCCTGGACTCCAGGGGTATCTAGCACAGATACGCAGTATTTT	CAWTPGVSSTDTQYF
TRBV9	TRBJ2-1	TRBD2	-	TGTGCCAGCAGCGTAGAATGGCGGGAGGCGACTGAGCAGTTCTTC	CASSVEWREATEQFF
TRBV4-1	TRBJ2-5	-	-	TGCGCCAGCAGCCACCTTACAGGGAACCAAGAGACCCAGTACTTC	CASSHLTGNQETQYF